This TCR beta chain was obtained from a study of blood T cell repertoires in COVID-19. Study information: T cells, B-cell-depleted T cells, or PBMCs supplied cDNA or gDNA.

CDR1 and CDR2 from the germline V gene are MGHRA and YSYEKL. Trimming removed 4 bases from V and 6 bases from J, with 16 bases in between. This CDR3 comprises 15 residues. This clone occurred a few times. Authors' analysis steps: Amplification with reference gene primers provided the estimates of nucleated cell counts. Here immunoSEQ multiplex PCR was the method, and the copy in TCRdb shows in-frame clones only, minus some. That table supplies the V and J calls and clone size; D and trimming were determined from the DNA. This sample has just over 250,000 clones, with approximately 88% found just once.

The receptor's source is a woman aged 70-85 years with COVID-19, enrolled during active disease. Source material: peripheral blood. The chain couples TRBV4-1 to TRBJ1-5, with TRBD1 as a possible D gene (5 bases). CDR3 coding DNA: TGCGCCAGCAGCCGGGGGGTTGATCGGGGTCAGCCCCAGCATTTT. It is translated as CASSRGVDRGQPQHF.